This TCR beta chain was found in a study of blood T cells in healthy people across ages. Study findings and constraints: Aged donors had fewer naive CD4+ cells and lower diversity than long-lived donors.

Germline assignment: CDR1 DFQATT and CDR2 SNEGSKA (reference sequence). The V gene lost 0 bases and the J gene lost 6 bases, with 17 bases spanning the gap. The CDR3 is 15 amino acids. The sample, about 9.2 milliliters of peripheral blood, was drawn from each donor. In each sample, at least 7 million PBMCs were isolated. With a J-beta primer mix and a sample-barcoded 5' primer, a second PCR ran about 7 to 12 cycles. Template switching added a 12-random-nucleotide identifier to every cDNA molecule. TCRdb fed the 5' RACE reads into MiXCR, producing one record per CDR3 protein. There are 700,000 to 850,000 distinct CDR3 sequences in the sample; 35% to 40% occur only once, and approximately 12% lies in the top ten. Note on this clonotype: Its antigen remains unknown.

Sequenced input: blood. The rearrangement links TRBV20-1 to TRBJ1-1; possible D gene TRBD1, 5 bases. This receptor was taken from a man aged 18 to 29 in good health. CDR3 residues: CSARDIEGTLPEAFF. In DNA form, the CDR3 reads TGCAGTGCTAGAGATATTGAGGGGACGCTGCCTGAAGCTTTCTTT.